Included here is one TCR beta chain sequence, with context. At one end the junction does not follow the germline gene, possibly because of a read error. This entry comes from a study of OX40 agonist ivuxolimab in advanced cancers. Study-level background: Three dose-escalation patients had partial responses: one with hepatocellular carcinoma and two with cutaneous melanoma.

Some clones are missing from TCRdb's copy, which holds only in-frame ones; the method was immunoSEQ multiplex PCR. The sample has 91,000 or so clones, 94% seen once. The origin of this receptor is an adult with an advanced solid tumor such as melanoma, head and neck, liver or kidney cancer. Sample: CD4+ or CD8+ T cells sorted from blood, taken in a trial of the OX40 agonist ivuxolimab.

The DNA for the CDR3 is TGTGCCAGCAGCCCCAGACTAGCGGGAGGGCCGGTCTTC. Translated: CASSPRLAGGPVF. This chain connects TRBV7-9 to TRBJ2-1, with 14 nucleotides matching TRBD2. The CDR3 runs to 13 residues. Germline V gives CDR1 SEHNR, CDR2 FQNEAQ (reference sequence). Full variable domain (outside the CDR3, taken from reference TRBV7-9 and TRBJ2-1): DTGVSQNPRHKITKRGQNVTFRCDPISEHNRLYWYRQTLGQGPEFLTYFQNEAQLEKSRLLSDRFSAERPKGSFSTLEIQRTEQGDSAMYLCASSPRLAGGPVFGPGTRLTVL.